The 22 T cell receptor delta chains below come from one sample, sequenced in a study of gamma-delta chains in newborns, infants, children (dated by TCRdb to between 2018 and 2021). These reads were obtained on an Illumina MiSeq. TCRdb reprocessed the public reads with the caller CATT; rows with the same DNA were merged afterwards. This sample has approximately 2,600 delta-chain clones in its table, and 7.5% to 10% of those were observed once. Around 15% of the sample comes from the top ten. The sequenced material came from blood. Receptor source: a child who was a newborn, infant or young child, either healthy, febrile or measles-vaccinated (not recorded which).

Of note for this clone: Since a far larger clone is one base different, this is likely a read error. The sample contains more than one DNA sequence encoding this CDR3. The V call is TRDV2, the J call TRDJ3; maybe TRDD3 (5 bases). The CDR3 extends over 17 amino acids. V lost 1 base to trimming and J lost 0 bases, with 9 bases between them. CDR1 is GEAIGNYY and CDR2 is EKD in the germline V gene. CDR3 DNA: TGTGCCTGTGACACATTGGGGTCCTCCTGGGACACCCGACAGATGTTTTTC. It is translated as CACDTLGSSWDTRQMFF.

Remarks on this clone: The TCRdb record carries a much larger clone's protein, which differs from this DNA's translation at residue 5; a read error is the likely cause, and the protein listed here is the DNA translation. The gene calls are TRDV2 and TRDJ1, with 8 nucleotides matching TRDD3. This CDR3 has 17 amino acids. Germline CDR1 is GEAIGNYY and CDR2 is EKD. V dropped 3 bases and J dropped 9; count of bases not matched to a gene: 20. In DNA, the CDR3 is TGTGCCTGTGACCCTATCCTCGTGCTGGGGGAAAGGAGGGAACTCATCTTT. It is translated as CACDPILVLGERRELIF.

The sample holds a few counts of this clone. CDR3 sequence (DNA): TGTGCCACCGTTCCGATGGGGGATACGCGGAACACCGATAAACTCATCTTT. The encoded protein is CATVPMGDTRNTDKLIF. This chain uses TRDV2 with TRDJ1; 11 nucleotides match TRDD3. There are 17 residues in the CDR3. V shed 9 bases and J 0 bases; nucleotides not matched to a gene: 14. Germline V CDR1 and CDR2: GEAIGNYY, EKD.

Of note for this clone: A read error may explain this, as a much larger clone is one base away. This sample also contains other DNA sequences that code for the same CDR3. This CDR3 reads CACEPLGDTAQLFF. The CDR3 bases are TGTGCCTGTGAACCACTAGGGGATACAGCACAACTCTTCTTT. The V call is TRDV2, the J call TRDJ2, with a possible D match to TRDD3 (6 bases). There are 14 residues in the CDR3. With 4 bases removed from V and 5 bases from J, the gap between germline ends came to 13 bases. CDR1 is GEAIGNYY, CDR2 EKD, per germline.

This clone is deemed medium-sized. The rearrangement joins TRDV2 to TRDJ3, with 9 bases matching TRDD3. This CDR3 has 18 residues. After removal of 3 bases from V and 0 bases from J, the junction contained 5 bases not matched to a gene. CDR1 and CDR2 (germline): GEAIGNYY, EKD. DNA of the CDR3: TGTGCCTGTGACCTACTGGGGGAGAGCTCCTGGGACACCCGACAGATGTTTTTC. This sequence encodes CACDLLGESSWDTRQMFF.

Judged by abundance, this clone is medium-sized. This chain links TRDV2 with TRDJ3; D might be TRDD3 (5 bases). Germline lookup yields CDR1 GEAIGNYY and CDR2 EKD. The CDR3 runs to 17 residues. Trimming took off 3 bases at V and 2 bases at J, with 13 bases between the two ends. The chain's CDR3 is CACDLLAITWDTRQMFF. The CDR3 DNA is TGTGCCTGTGACCTACTGGCCATTACCTGGGACACCCGACAGATGTTTTTC.

This clone was observed a handful of times. Other DNA sequences from this sample encode an identical CDR3 as well. The rearrangement links TRDV1 to TRDJ1, with a tentative D call TRDD2 (6 bases). The length of the CDR3 is 19 residues. From germline, CDR1 is TSWWSYY and CDR2 QGS. V was shortened by 3 bases and J by 4 bases, with 27 bases between the two germline ends. The CDR3: CALGDKLPLVRGSGDKLIF. CDR3 nucleotide sequence: TGTGCTCTTGGGGACAAACTTCCTCTGGTTAGGGGGTCAGGCGATAAACTCATCTTT.

This clone is large in the sample. V usage is TRDV1 and J usage is TRDJ1; D call uncertain. The CDR3 consists of 13 residues. Germline V gene lookup returns CDR1 TSWWSYY and CDR2 QGS. Trimming removed 8 bases from V and 0 bases from J, with 10 bases in between. CDR3: CALKVPYTDKLIF. The CDR3 DNA is TGTGCTCTTAAAGTTCCCTACACCGATAAACTCATCTTT.

To note about this clone: The mismatch at residue 4 between this DNA's translation and the TCRdb protein of a much larger clone likely reflects a read error; the protein shown is translated from the DNA. The gene calls are TRDV2 and TRDJ3, with 11 positions matching TRDD3. CDR3 size: 18 residues. The V segment lost 5 bases and the J segment 0 bases; nucleotides outside the gene matches: 5. The germline CDR1 and CDR2 sequences are GEAIGNYY and EKD. CDR3 coding DNA: TGTGCCTGTGCCTATACTGGGGGATACTCCTGGGACACCCGACAGATGTTTTTC. This translates into CACAYTGGYSWDTRQMFF.

This clone has just a few counts. The rearrangement links TRDV1 to TRDJ1, with 7 bases that match TRDD3. Germline assignment: CDR1 TSWWSYY and CDR2 QGS. This CDR3 is 21 amino acids long. V shed 1 base, J shed 0 bases, and the junction held 20 bases outside the gene matches. The CDR3 DNA is TGTGCTCTTGGGGAACCCCCTACGAGGGGGGATGTCTACGATAACACCGATAAACTCATCTTT. Its protein product is CALGEPPTRGDVYDNTDKLIF.

The V call is TRDV2, the J call TRDJ2, with TRDD3 matching 9 bases. V lost 9 bases, J lost 0 bases, and 10 bases stayed unmatched. This CDR3 contains 16 residues. Germline CDR1 GEAIGNYY, CDR2 EKD. The CDR3, as DNA: TGTGCCACGGTGGGGGATAAAAAAGCTTTGACAGCACAACTCTTCTTT. Translation gives CATVGDKKALTAQLFF.

This clone was observed a handful of times. V usage is TRDV1 and J usage is TRDJ1, with TRDD3 matching 9 bases. J was trimmed by 7 bases and V by 0 bases; bases with no gene match: 15. This CDR3 has 18 amino acids. CDR1 is TSWWSYY, CDR2 QGS, per germline. For the CDR3, the DNA is TGTGCTCTTGGGGAACTAGGTCTACTGGGGGACCCCGGGCCTAAACTCATCTTT. Translating it yields CALGELGLLGDPGPKLIF.

This clone was detected only a few times. One end of the junction varies from germline; a read error may be responsible. The chain's CDR3 is CALGEASHTDQLIF. The CDR3 DNA is TGTGCTCTTGGGGAAGCGTCTCACACCGATCAACTCATCTTT. The chain employs TRDV1 and TRDJ1; D ambiguous. Germline loops: CDR1 TSWWSYY, CDR2 QGS. The CDR3 totals 14 residues.

The chain joins TRDV1 to TRDJ1, with 8 bases that match TRDD2. J lost 0 bases, V lost 3 bases, and 24 bases had no gene match. The CDR3 totals 22 residues. Germline lookup yields CDR1 TSWWSYY and CDR2 QGS. CDR3 sequence: CALGEPGPFLFPVGGYTDKLIF. In nucleotides, the CDR3 is TGTGCTCTTGGGGAGCCCGGACCCTTCCTATTCCCTGTGGGGGGGTACACCGATAAACTCATCTTT.

This clone has more than one count but fewer than ten. V gene TRDV2 combines with J gene TRDJ3, with 12 bases fitting TRDD3. Trimming cost V 9 bases and J 4 bases; bases outside gene matches: 9. Germline CDR1 GEAIGNYY, CDR2 EKD. The CDR3 contains 17 residues. The CDR3 protein is CATVGLGDTWDTRQMFF. CDR3 DNA sequence: TGTGCCACCGTGGGACTGGGGGATACTTGGGACACCCGACAGATGTTTTTC.

By share, this clone ranks as large. Other DNA sequences in this sample translate to the same CDR3. J is TRDJ3 and V is TRDV2, with 9 bases that match TRDD3. This CDR3 contains 18 residues. V trimming: 0 bases; J trimming: 0 bases; junction bases outside the gene matches: 2. CDR1 and CDR2 (germline): GEAIGNYY, EKD. CDR3 sequence (DNA): TGTGCCTGTGACACCGTGGGGATACGCTCCTGGGACACCCGACAGATGTTTTTC. It encodes CACDTVGIRSWDTRQMFF.

In its sample, this clone is medium-sized. This chain uses TRDV1 with TRDJ1; TRDD3 is a possible D gene (6 bases). The CDR3 runs to 19 residues. Germline assignment: CDR1 TSWWSYY and CDR2 QGS. V dropped 2 bases and J dropped 6 bases, with 28 bases sitting between them. The CDR3 sequence: CALGEWGGSVGTGTNKLIF. The CDR3 nucleotides are TGTGCTCTTGGGGAATGGGGCGGTTCCGTCGGTACTGGGACCAATAAACTCATCTTT.

This clone turned up a few times. TCRdb records a much larger clone's protein for this DNA, with a difference at residue 4 that likely arises from a read error; the protein given is the translation of the DNA. The gene calls are TRDV2 and TRDJ3; 8 bases line up with TRDD3. J was trimmed by 0 bases and V by 5 bases; bases with no gene match: 5. The CDR3 length is 17 residues. In germline, CDR1 is GEAIGNYY, CDR2 EKD. The CDR3, as DNA: TGTGCCTGTGCCATACTGGGGGGCTCCTGGGACACCCGACAGATGTTTTTC. This codes for CACAILGGSWDTRQMFF.

This clone was seen only a few times. The genes are TRDV1 and TRDJ1; no firm D call. CDR1 TSWWSYY and CDR2 QGS come from the germline V gene. Between the trimmed V and J ends, which lost 4 bases and 0 bases, there was a span of 9 bases. This CDR3 has 14 residues. The CDR3 loop is CALGAGKYTDKLIF. The DNA of the CDR3 is TGTGCTCTTGGGGCCGGAAAGTACACCGATAAACTCATCTTT.

Judged by abundance, this clone is medium-sized (0.01 to 0.1%). V gene TRDV2 combines with J gene TRDJ3, with 7 bases aligning to TRDD3. This CDR3 contains 18 residues. J lost 0 bases, V lost 3 bases, and 7 bases had no gene match. Germline CDR1 reads GEAIGNYY; CDR2 reads EKD. DNA of the CDR3: TGTGCCTGTGACGCTCTGGGGGGAAGCTCCTGGGACACCCGACAGATGTTTTTC. Translation: CACDALGGSSWDTRQMFF.

Sample share makes this clone medium-sized. The same CDR3 can be traced to other DNA sequences in this sample. CDR3 amino acids: CALGERQSPKLGTYTDKLIF. The CDR3 DNA reads TGTGCTCTTGGGGAACGACAGTCCCCTAAGCTGGGGACGTACACCGATAAACTCATCTTT. The V and J genes are TRDV1 and TRDJ1, with a tentative D call TRDD3 (6 bases). Per germline, CDR1 TSWWSYY and CDR2 QGS. Trimming took 1 base from V and 0 from J, leaving 24 bases between them. This CDR3 region has 20 residues.

To note about this clone: The protein TCRdb gives is from a much larger clone and does not agree with this DNA's translation at residue 4, likely a read error; the protein shown here comes from the DNA. V and J are TRDV2 and TRDJ2; 9 nucleotides line up with TRDD3. In germline, CDR1 is GEAIGNYY, CDR2 EKD. The CDR3 length is 15 residues. The V gene end was trimmed by 5 bases and the J gene end by 1 base; junction bases not matched to a gene: 4. The CDR3 here is CACGGLGDLTAQLFF. CDR3 DNA: TGTGCCTGTGGCGGACTGGGGGATTTGACAGCACAACTCTTCTTT.